This T cell receptor beta chain derives from a study of cytomegalovirus exposure and HLA in healthy donors. Study results and limitations: HLA-A and HLA-B allele assignments for most subjects were reportedly predicted accurately using TCR beta sequences. A further, later analysis showed that HLA-associated TCR beta chains (compared with equally common others) were more clonally expanded.

Comment on this clone: Antigen: not known.

Germline CDR1 is SNHLY and CDR2 is FYNNEI. J was trimmed by 6 bases and V by 8 bases; bases with no gene match: 7. The CDR3 is 13 amino acids. Amplification used 60 Vbeta primers and 13 Jbeta primers. The repertoire was sequenced with immunoSEQ multiplex PCR; TCRdb's copy has only in-frame clones and lacks some. The sample has hundreds of thousands of clones, about 80% seen once; the top ten hold 1.8%. This receptor was taken from a male donor in good health and CMV-seronegative. The sample was PBMCs. The chain links TRBV2 to TRBJ2-7, with 10 bases fitting TRBD2. The CDR3 DNA follows: TGTGCCAGCGGGAGCGGGAGGGCGGGCGAGCAGTACTTC. It is translated as CASGSGRAGEQYF.